The 14 T cell receptor beta chains in this list originate from one sample, sequenced in a study of OX40 agonist ivuxolimab in advanced cancers. This table comes from immunoSEQ multiplex PCR, and its TCRdb copy is limited to in-frame clones, with some not included. The table includes under 25,000 clones, around four fifths detected once. Sequences were derived from CD4+ or CD8+ T cells sorted from blood, sampled in a trial of the OX40 agonist ivuxolimab. The receptors derive from an adult with an advanced solid tumor such as melanoma, head and neck, liver or kidney cancer.

This clone appeared once. This chain links TRBV7-2 with TRBJ1-2; D is perhaps TRBD1 (5 bases). Trimming left V 3 bases short and J 8 bases short, with 16 bases between. Germline CDR1 SGHTA, CDR2 FQGNSA. CDR3 length equals 14 residues. In nucleotides, the CDR3 is TGTGCCAGCAGCTTCGCGGGGGACGGGAGGGGCTACACCTTC. This sequence encodes CASSFAGDGRGYTF.

The chain has TRBV7-9 and TRBJ1-1; the D is unclear. Germline assignment: CDR1 SEHNR and CDR2 FQNEAQ (reference sequence). The CDR3 contains 14 residues. Trimming cost V 1 base and J 3 bases, with 9 bases left between them. CDR3 in amino acids: CASSLEVADTEAFF. CDR3 in DNA: TGTGCCAGCAGCTTAGAGGTGGCGGACACTGAAGCTTTCTTT.

This chain connects TRBV6-1 to TRBJ2-2, with D tentatively TRBD2 (6 bases). This CDR3 contains 14 residues. Germline V gene data show CDR1 as MNHNS and CDR2 as SASEGT. V was clipped by 0 bases and J by 7 bases, with 9 bases between them. The CDR3 protein is CASSEAGGNGELFF. The CDR3 DNA reads as TGTGCCAGCAGTGAAGCAGGAGGGAACGGGGAGCTGTTTTTT.

The rearrangement joins TRBV7-9 to TRBJ1-4, with D unclear. V lost 2 bases to trimming and J lost 7 bases, with 8 bases between them. CDR3 length: 13 residues. In germline, CDR1 is SEHNR, CDR2 FQNEAQ (reference sequence). The CDR3 loop reads CASSLQDPEKLFF. The CDR3 DNA reads TGTGCCAGCAGCTTACAGGACCCTGAAAAACTGTTTTTT.

This chain connects TRBV11-2 to TRBJ2-1; TRBD2 matches 10 bases. This CDR3 contains 15 residues. With 6 bases clipped from V and 3 bases from J, the junction kept 5 bases outside the gene matches. Germline V gene lookup returns CDR1 SGHAT and CDR2 FQNNGV. This chain's CDR3 is CASRPGLALYNEQFF. Written as DNA, the CDR3 is TGTGCCAGCAGGCCGGGACTAGCGCTCTACAATGAGCAGTTCTTC.

The gene calls are TRBV7-9 and TRBJ2-5, with 7 bases that match TRBD1. This CDR3 spans 14 amino acids. The V gene end was trimmed by 5 bases and the J gene end by 4 bases; junction bases not matched to a gene: 7. Germline CDR1 SEHNR, CDR2 FQNEAQ (reference sequence). CDR3 loop: CASSQTPGGETQYF. As DNA, the CDR3 is TGTGCCAGCAGCCAAACGCCAGGGGGAGAGACCCAGTACTTC.

The chain joins TRBV9 to TRBJ2-3; TRBD1 matches 7 bases. Germline V gives CDR1 SGDLS, CDR2 YYNGEE. This CDR3 region has 16 residues. The J segment lost 0 bases and the V segment lost 0 bases, leaving 4 bases of the junction unmatched. The CDR3 nucleotides read TGTGCCAGCAGCGTAGACAGGGGTACTAGCACAGATACGCAGTATTTT. Its protein is CASSVDRGTSTDTQYF.

This chain joins TRBV6-1 and TRBJ2-7, with unresolved D. Germline V gives CDR1 MNHNS, CDR2 SASEGT. The CDR3 sequence is 15 residues long. Trimming left V 2 bases short and J 2 bases short, with 13 bases between. The chain's CDR3 is CASSELRRPPYEQYF. The CDR3 nucleotides are TGTGCCAGCAGTGAACTTCGACGCCCGCCCTACGAGCAGTACTTC.

This clone appeared a few times. This chain uses TRBV14 with TRBJ2-7, with 9 bases aligning to TRBD1. CDR3 length: 20 amino acids. From germline, CDR1 is SGHDN and CDR2 FVKESK. The ends lost 2 bases at V and 0 bases at J; junction bases unmatched: 17. Here the CDR3 reads CASSQSSDRGRGGSSYEQYF. The CDR3 DNA is TGTGCCAGCAGCCAATCCTCGGACAGGGGACGTGGCGGGAGCTCCTACGAGCAGTACTTC.

The chain combines TRBV5-1 with TRBJ2-7; TRBD2 is a possible D gene (6 bases). V lost 2 bases, J lost 0 bases, and 12 bases lay in between. CDR3 size: 15 residues. Germline CDR1 and CDR2: SGHRS and YFSETQ. The CDR3, as DNA: TGCGCCAGCAGCTTTGGGACTGCCGACTCCTACGAGCAGTACTTC. It encodes CASSFGTADSYEQYF.

This chain links TRBV5-1 with TRBJ2-7; 8 bases fit TRBD1. Germline V gene lookup returns CDR1 SGHRS and CDR2 YFSETQ. This CDR3 has 14 residues. With 1 base clipped from V and 5 bases from J, the junction kept 5 bases outside the gene matches. CDR3 DNA sequence: TGCGCCAGCAGCTTGAGCAGGGGGCTAGACGAGCAGTACTTC. The encoded protein is CASSLSRGLDEQYF. The whole variable domain, remainder taken from reference TRBV5-1 and TRBJ2-7, is KAGVTQTPRYLIKTRGQQVTLSCSPISGHRSVSWYQQTPGQGLQFLFEYFSETQRNKGNFPGRFSGRQFSNSRSEMNVSTLELGDSALYLCASSLSRGLDEQYFGPGTRLTVT.

In this sample, this clone turned up once. The rearrangement uses TRBV18 and TRBJ2-5, with 10 nucleotides matching TRBD2. With 4 bases clipped from V and 0 bases from J, the junction kept 2 bases outside the gene matches. Germline lookup yields CDR1 KGHSH and CDR2 LQKENI. The CDR3 length is 15 residues. The CDR3 spells CASSLTSGYQETQYF. In DNA, the CDR3 is TGTGCCAGCTCACTGACTAGCGGGTACCAAGAGACCCAGTACTTC.

The V gene is TRBV2, the J gene TRBJ2-3; a possible D gene is TRBD2 (7 bases). The length of the CDR3 is 17 residues. V lost 5 bases to trimming and J lost 2 bases, with 20 bases between them. The V gene's germline CDR1 is SNHLY and CDR2 FYNNEI. This CDR3 reads CASSSGGSGIYTDTQYF. Written as DNA, the CDR3 is TGTGCCAGCAGTTCGGGGGGCTCAGGTATCTACACAGATACGCAGTATTTT.

The CDR3 loop reads CASSFTPGLAYFEQYF. CDR3 DNA sequence: TGCGCCAGCAGCTTTACTCCGGGACTAGCTTATTTCGAGCAGTACTTC. The chain combines TRBV5-1 with TRBJ2-7; 9 nucleotides match TRBD2. Germline V lookup: CDR1 SGHRS, CDR2 YFSETQ. The V segment lost 2 bases and the J segment 6 bases; nucleotides outside the gene matches: 12. The CDR3 spans 16 residues.